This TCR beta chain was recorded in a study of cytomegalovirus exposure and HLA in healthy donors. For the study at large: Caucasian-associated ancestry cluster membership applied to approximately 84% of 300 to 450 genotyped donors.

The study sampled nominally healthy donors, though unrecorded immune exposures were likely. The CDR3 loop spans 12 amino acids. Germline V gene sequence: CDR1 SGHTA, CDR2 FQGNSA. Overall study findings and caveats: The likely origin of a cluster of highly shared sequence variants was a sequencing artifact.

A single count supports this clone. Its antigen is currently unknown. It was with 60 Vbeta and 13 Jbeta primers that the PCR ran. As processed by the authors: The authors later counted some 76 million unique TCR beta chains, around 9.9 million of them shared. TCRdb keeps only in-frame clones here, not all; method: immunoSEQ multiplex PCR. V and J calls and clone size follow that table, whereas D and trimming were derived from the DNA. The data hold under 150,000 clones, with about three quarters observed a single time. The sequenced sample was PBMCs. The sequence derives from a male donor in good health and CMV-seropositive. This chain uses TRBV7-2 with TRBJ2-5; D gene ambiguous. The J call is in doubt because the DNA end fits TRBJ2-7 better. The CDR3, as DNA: TGTGCCAGCAGCTCCCCCGACTACGAGCAGTACTTC. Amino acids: CASSSPDYEQYF.